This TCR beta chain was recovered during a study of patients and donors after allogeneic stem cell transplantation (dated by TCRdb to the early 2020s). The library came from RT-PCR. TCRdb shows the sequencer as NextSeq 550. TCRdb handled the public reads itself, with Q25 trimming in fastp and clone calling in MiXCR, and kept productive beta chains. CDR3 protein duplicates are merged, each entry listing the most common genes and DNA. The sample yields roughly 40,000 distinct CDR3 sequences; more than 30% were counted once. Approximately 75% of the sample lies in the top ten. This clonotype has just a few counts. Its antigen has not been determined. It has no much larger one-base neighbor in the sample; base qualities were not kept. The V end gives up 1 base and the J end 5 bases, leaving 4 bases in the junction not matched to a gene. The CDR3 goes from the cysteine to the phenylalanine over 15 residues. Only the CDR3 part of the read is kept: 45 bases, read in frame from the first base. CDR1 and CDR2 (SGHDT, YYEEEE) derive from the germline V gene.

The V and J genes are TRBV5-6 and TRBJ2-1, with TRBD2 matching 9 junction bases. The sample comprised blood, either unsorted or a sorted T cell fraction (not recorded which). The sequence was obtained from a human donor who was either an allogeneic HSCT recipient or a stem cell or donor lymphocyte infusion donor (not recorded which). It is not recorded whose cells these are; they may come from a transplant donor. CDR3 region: CASSLRTSAHNEQFF. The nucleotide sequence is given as TGTGCCAGCAGCTTGCGGACTAGCGCCCACAATGAGCAGTTCTTC.